Reported below is one T cell receptor (beta chain). V lost 1 base to trimming and J lost 4 bases, with 12 bases between them. CDR3 length: 15 amino acids. Germline CDR1 reads SGHRS; CDR2 reads YFSETQ. The data originate from a study of T cell responses to AZD1222 COVID-19 vaccine. TCRdb keeps only in-frame clones here, not all; method: immunoSEQ multiplex PCR. Of about 110,000 clones listed, 91% are singletons. The material sequenced was peripheral blood, taken on day 0 of AZD1222 vaccination. V is TRBV5-1 and J is TRBJ2-4; TRBD2 might be the D (5 bases). The sequence was collected from an adult in good health. The CDR3 protein is CASSLNSEGKNIQYF. CDR3 in DNA: TGCGCCAGCAGCTTGAACTCCGAGGGAAAAAACATTCAGTACTTC.